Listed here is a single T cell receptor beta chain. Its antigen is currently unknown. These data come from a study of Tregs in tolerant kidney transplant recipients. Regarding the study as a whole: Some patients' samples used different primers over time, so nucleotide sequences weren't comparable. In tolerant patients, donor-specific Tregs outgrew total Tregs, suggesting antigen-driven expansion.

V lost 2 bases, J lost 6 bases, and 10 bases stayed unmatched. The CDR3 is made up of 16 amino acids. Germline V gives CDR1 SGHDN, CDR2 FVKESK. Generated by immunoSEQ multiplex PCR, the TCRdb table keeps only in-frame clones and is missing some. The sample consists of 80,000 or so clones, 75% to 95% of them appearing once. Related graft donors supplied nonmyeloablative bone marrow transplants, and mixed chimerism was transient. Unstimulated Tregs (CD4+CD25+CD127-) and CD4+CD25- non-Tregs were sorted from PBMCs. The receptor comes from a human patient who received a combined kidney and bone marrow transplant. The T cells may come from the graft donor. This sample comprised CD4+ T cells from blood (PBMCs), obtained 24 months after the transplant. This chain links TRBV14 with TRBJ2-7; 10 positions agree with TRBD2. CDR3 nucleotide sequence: TGTGCCAGCAGCCAAAGTAGCGGGAGGCCCTCCACCGAGCAGTACTTC. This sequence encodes CASSQSSGRPSTEQYF.